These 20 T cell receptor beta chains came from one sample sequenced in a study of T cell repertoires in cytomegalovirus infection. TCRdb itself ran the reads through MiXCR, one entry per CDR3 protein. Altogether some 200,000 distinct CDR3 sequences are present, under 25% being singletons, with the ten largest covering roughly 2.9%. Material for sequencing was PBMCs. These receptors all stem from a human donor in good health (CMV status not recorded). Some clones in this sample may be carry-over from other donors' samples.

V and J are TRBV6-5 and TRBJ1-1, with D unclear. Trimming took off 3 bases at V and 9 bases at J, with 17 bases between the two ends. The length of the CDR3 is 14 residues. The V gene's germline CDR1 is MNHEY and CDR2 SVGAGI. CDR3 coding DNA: TGTGCCAGCAGTTATGGGGAGTCCGTGGCTCAAGCTTTCTTT. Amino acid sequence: CASSYGESVAQAFF.

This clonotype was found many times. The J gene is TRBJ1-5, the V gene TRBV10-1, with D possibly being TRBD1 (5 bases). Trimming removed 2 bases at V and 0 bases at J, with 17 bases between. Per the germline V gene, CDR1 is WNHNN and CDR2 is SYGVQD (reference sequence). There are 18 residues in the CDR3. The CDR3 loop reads CASSEPGRKSDSNQPQHF. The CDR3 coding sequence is TGCGCCAGCAGTGAGCCGGGACGCAAAAGCGATAGCAATCAGCCCCAGCATTTT.

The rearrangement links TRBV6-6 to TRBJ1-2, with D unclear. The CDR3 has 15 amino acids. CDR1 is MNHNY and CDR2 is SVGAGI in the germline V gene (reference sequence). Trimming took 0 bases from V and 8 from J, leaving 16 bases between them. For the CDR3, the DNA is TGTGCCAGCAGTTACTCACCGGACGGCCCGAGAGGCTACACCTTC. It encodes CASSYSPDGPRGYTF.

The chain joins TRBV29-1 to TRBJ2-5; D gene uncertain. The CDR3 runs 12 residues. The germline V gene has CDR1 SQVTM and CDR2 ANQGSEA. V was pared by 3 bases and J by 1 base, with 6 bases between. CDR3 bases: TGCAGCGTTGATGTGACCCAAGAGACCCAGTACTTC. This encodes CSVDVTQETQYF.

CDR3 bases: TGCAGTGCTAGAGCCTTACAGGGAAACTATGGCTACACCTTC. Encoded protein: CSARALQGNYGYTF. The chain combines TRBV20-1 with TRBJ1-2, with TRBD1 as a possible D gene (6 bases). V gave up 1 base and J gave up 2 bases, with 11 bases separating them. The CDR3 sequence is 14 residues long. The germline V gene has CDR1 DFQATT and CDR2 SNEGSKA (reference sequence).

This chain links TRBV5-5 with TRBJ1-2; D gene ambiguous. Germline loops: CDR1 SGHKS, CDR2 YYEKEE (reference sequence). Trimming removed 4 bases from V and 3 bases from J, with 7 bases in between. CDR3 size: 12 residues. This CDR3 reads CASSGPHYGYTF. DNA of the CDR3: TGTGCCAGCAGCGGGCCTCACTATGGCTACACCTTC.

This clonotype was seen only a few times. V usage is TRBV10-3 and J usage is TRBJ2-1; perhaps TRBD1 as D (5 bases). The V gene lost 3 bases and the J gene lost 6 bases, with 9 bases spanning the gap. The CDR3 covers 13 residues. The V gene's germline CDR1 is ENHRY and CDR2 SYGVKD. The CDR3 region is CAISDRQGNEQFF. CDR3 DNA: TGTGCCATCAGTGATAGGCAGGGCAATGAGCAGTTCTTC.

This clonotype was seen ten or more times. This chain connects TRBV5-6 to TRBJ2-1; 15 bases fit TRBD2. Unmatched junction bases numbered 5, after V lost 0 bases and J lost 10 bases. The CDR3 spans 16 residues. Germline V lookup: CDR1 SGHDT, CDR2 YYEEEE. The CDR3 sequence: CASSLAIGTSGGEQFF. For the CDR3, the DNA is TGTGCCAGCAGCTTGGCCATTGGGACTAGCGGGGGGGAGCAGTTCTTC.

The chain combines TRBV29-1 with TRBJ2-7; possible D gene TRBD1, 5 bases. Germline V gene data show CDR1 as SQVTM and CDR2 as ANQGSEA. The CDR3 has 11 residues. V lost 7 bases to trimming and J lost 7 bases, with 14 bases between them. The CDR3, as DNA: TGCAGCGCCGCGGACGCAGGGGAGCAGTACTTC. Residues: CSAADAGEQYF.

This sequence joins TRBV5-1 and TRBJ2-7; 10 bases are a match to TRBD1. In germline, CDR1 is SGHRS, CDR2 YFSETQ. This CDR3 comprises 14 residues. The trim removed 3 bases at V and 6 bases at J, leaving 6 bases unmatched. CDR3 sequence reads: CASSSRDRGSEQYF. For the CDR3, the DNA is TGCGCCAGCAGCTCCCGGGACAGGGGTAGCGAGCAGTACTTC.

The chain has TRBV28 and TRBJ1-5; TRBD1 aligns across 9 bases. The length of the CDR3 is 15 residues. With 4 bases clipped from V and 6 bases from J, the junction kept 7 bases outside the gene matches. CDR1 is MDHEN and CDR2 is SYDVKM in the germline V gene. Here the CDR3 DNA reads TGTGCCAGCAGTTCCCTCACAGGGGGCGTTCAGCCCCAGCATTTT. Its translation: CASSSLTGGVQPQHF.

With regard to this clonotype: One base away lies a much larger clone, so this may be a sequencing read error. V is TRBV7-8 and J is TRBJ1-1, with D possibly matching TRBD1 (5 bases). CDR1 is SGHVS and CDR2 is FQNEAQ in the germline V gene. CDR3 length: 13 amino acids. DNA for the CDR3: TGTGCCAGCAGCTTGGGGGGTTCCACTAAAGCTTTCTTT. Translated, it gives CASSLGGSTKAFF.

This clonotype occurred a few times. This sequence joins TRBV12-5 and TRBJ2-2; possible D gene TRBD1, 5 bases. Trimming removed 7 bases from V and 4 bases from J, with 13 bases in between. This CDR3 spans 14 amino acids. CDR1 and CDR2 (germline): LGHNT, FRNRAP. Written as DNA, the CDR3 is TGTGCTAGTGCGGGTCAGGGCGTCACCGGGGAGCTGTTTTTT. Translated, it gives CASAGQGVTGELFF.

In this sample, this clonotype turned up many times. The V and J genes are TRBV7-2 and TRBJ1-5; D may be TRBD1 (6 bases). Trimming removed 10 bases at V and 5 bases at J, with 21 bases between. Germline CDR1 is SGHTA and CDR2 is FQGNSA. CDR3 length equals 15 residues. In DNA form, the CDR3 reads TGTGCCAACCCAAAACAGGGTAGGAGGCATCAGCCCCAGCATTTT. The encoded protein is CANPKQGRRHQPQHF.

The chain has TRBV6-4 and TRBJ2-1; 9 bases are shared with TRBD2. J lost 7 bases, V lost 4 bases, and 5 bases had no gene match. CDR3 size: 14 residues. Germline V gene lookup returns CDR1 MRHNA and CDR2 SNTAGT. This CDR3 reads CASSVAGGRNEQFF. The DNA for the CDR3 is TGTGCCAGCAGTGTGGCGGGGGGGCGTAATGAGCAGTTCTTC.

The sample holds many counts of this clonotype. The CDR3 spells CASSSQGGNTEAFF. The CDR3 DNA reads as TGTGCCAGCAGCAGCCAAGGGGGGAACACTGAAGCTTTCTTT. The V and J genes are TRBV7-3 and TRBJ1-1, with a possible D match to TRBD1 (6 bases). The CDR3 is 14 amino acids. Trimming took 5 bases from V and 1 from J, leaving 11 bases between them. CDR1 SGHTA and CDR2 FQGTGA come from the germline V gene.

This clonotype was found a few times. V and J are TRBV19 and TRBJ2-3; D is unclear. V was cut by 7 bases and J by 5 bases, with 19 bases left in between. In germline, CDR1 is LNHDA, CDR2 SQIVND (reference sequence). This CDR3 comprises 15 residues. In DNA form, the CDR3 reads TGTGCCAGTATTTCCAGTAACGGGCATCGAGATACGCAGTATTTT. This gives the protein CASISSNGHRDTQYF.

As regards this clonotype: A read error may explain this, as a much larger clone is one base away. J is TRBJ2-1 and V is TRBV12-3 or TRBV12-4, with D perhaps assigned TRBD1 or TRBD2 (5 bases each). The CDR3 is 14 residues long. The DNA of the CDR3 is TGTGCCAACAGTCGGGACCTCGGGTACAATGAGCAGTTCTTC. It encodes CANSRDLGYNEQFF.

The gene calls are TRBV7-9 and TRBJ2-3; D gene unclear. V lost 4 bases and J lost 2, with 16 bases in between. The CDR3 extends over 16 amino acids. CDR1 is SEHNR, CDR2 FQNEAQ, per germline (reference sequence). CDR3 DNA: TGTGCCAGCAGCTCATCGACAAAAACCTACACAGATACGCAGTATTTT. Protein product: CASSSSTKTYTDTQYF. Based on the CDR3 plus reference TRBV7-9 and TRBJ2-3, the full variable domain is DTGVSQNPRHKITKRGQNVTFRCDPISEHNRLYWYRQTLGQGPEFLTYFQNEAQLEKSRLLSDRFSAERPKGSFSTLEIQRTEQGDSAMYLCASSSSTKTYTDTQYFGPGTRLTVL.

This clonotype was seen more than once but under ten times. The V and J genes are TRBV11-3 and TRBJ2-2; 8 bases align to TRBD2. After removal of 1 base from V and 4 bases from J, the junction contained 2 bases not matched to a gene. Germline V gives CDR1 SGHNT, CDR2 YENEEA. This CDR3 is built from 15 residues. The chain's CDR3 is CASSLVAGGTGELFF. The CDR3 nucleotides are TGTGCCAGCAGCTTAGTTGCGGGAGGCACCGGGGAGCTGTTTTTT.